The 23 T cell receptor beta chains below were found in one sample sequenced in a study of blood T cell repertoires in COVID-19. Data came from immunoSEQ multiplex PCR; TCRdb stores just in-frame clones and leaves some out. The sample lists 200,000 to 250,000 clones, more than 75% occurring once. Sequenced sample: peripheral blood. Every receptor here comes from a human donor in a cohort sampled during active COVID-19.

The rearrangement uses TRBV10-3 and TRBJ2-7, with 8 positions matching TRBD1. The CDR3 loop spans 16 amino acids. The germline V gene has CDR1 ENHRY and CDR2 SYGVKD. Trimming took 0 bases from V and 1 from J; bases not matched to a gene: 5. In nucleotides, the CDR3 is TGTGCCATCAGTGAGTCCCCGCGGACAGGGTCCTACGAGCAGTACTTC. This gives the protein CAISESPRTGSYEQYF.

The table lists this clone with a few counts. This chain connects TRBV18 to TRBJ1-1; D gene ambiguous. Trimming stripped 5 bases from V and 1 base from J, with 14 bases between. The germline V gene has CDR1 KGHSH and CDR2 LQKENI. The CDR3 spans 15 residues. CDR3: CASSDHQPGNTEAFF. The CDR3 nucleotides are TGTGCCAGCTCAGACCACCAACCGGGGAACACTGAAGCTTTCTTT.

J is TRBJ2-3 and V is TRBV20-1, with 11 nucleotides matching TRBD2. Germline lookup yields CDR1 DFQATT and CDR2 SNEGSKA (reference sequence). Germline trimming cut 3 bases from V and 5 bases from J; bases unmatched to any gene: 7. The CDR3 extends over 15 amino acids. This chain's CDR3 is CSASELAGAGDTQYF. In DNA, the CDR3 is TGCAGTGCTAGTGAACTAGCGGGAGCGGGAGATACGCAGTATTTT.

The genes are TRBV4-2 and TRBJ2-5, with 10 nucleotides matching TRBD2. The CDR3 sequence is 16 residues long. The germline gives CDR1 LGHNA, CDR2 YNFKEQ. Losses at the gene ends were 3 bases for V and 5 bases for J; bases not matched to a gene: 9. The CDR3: CASSHHRTSGAETQYF. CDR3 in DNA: TGTGCCAGCAGCCATCACCGGACTAGCGGAGCGGAGACCCAGTACTTC.

CDR3 bases: TGTGCCACCAGCAGAAAACTATCTGGGGCCAACGTCCTGACTTTC. This sequence encodes CATSRKLSGANVLTF. The rearrangement joins TRBV15 to TRBJ2-6; no clear D gene. V gave up 2 bases and J gave up 1 base, with 6 bases separating them. The germline CDR1 and CDR2 sequences are LNHNV and YYDKDF (reference sequence). This CDR3 is 15 amino acids long.

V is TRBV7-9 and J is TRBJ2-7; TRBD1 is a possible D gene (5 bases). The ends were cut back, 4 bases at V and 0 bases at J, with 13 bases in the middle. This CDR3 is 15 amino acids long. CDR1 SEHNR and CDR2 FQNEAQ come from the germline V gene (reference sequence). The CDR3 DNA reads TGTGCCAGCAGCTCCTCGACAGCTTCCTCCTACGAGCAGTACTTC. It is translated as CASSSSTASSYEQYF. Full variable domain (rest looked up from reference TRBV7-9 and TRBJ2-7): DTGVSQNPRHKITKRGQNVTFRCDPISEHNRLYWYRQTLGQGPEFLTYFQNEAQLEKSRLLSDRFSAERPKGSFSTLEIQRTEQGDSAMYLCASSSSTASSYEQYFGPGTRLTVT.

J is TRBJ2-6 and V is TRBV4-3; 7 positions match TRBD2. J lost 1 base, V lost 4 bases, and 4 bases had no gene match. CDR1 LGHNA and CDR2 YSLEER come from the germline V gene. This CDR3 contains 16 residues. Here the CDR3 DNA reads TGCGCCAGCAGCCCTAACGGGGGGTCTGGGGCCAACGTCCTGACTTTC. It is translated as CASSPNGGSGANVLTF.

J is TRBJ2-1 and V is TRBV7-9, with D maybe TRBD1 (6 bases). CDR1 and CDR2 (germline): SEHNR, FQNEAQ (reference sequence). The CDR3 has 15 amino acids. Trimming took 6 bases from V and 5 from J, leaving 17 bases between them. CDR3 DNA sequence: TGTGCCAGCAGTCCTACAGGGTTCGGGGACAATGAGCAGTTCTTC. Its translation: CASSPTGFGDNEQFF.

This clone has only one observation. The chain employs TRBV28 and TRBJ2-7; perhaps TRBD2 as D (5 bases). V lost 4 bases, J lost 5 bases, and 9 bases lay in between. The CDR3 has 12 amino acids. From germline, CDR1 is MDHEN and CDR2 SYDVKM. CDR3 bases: TGTGCCAGCAGTTCCGGGGAAAACGAGCAGTACTTC. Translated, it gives CASSSGENEQYF.

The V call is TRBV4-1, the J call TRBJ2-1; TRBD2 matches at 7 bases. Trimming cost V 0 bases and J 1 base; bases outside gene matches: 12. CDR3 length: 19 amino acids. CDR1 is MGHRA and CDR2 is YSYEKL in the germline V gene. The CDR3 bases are TGCGCCAGCAGCCAAGATCGCGGGAGCGCCGCGCAATCCTACAATGAGCAGTTCTTC. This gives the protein CASSQDRGSAAQSYNEQFF.

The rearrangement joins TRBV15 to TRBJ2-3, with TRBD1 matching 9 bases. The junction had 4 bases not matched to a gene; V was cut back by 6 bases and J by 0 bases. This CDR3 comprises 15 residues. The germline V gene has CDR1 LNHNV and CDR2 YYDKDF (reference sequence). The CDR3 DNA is TGTGCCACCAGTAGGGACAGGGAGAGCACAGATACGCAGTATTTT. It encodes CATSRDRESTDTQYF.

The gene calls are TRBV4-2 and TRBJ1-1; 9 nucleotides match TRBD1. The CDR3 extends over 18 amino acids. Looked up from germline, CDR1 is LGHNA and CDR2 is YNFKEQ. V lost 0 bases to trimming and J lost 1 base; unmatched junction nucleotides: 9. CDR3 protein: CASSQDRRTGVENTEAFF. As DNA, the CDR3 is TGTGCCAGCAGCCAAGATCGGCGGACAGGGGTCGAGAACACTGAAGCTTTCTTT.

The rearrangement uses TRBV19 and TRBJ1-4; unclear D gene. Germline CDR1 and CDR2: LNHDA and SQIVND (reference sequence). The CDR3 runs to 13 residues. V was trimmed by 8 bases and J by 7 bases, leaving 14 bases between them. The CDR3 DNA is TGTGCCAGTGGCGGGCAGACTGGTGAAAAACTGTTTTTT. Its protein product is CASGGQTGEKLFF.

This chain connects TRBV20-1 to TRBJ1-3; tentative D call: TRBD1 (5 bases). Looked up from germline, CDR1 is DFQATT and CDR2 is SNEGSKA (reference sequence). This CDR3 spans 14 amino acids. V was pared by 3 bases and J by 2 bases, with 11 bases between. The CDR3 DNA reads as TGCAGTGCTAGTACGCCGGGGGCTGGAAACACCATATATTTT. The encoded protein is CSASTPGAGNTIYF.

As DNA, the CDR3 is TGTGCCAGCAGCCAAGCGGACAGGGGCACTGAAAAACTGTTTTTT. Translating it yields CASSQADRGTEKLFF. This rearrangement joins TRBV3-1 (or the pseudogene TRBV3-2) to TRBJ1-4, with 9 bases that match TRBD1. CDR1 is LGHDT and CDR2 is YNNKEL in the germline V gene (reference sequence). The CDR3 has 15 residues. Trimming cost V 1 base and J 7 bases; bases outside gene matches: 4.

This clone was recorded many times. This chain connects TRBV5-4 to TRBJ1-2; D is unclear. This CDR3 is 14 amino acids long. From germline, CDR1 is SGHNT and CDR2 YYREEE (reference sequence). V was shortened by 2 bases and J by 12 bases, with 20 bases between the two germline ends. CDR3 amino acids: CASSFWRDPLKDTF. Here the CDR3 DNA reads TGTGCCAGCAGCTTTTGGCGGGATCCCCTTAAAGACACCTTC. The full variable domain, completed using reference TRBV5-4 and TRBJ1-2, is ETGVTQSPTHLIKTRGQQVTLRCSSQSGHNTVSWYQQALGQGPQFIFQYYREEENGRGNFPPRFSGLQFPNYSSELNVNALELDDSALYLCASSFWRDPLKDTFGSGTRLTVV.

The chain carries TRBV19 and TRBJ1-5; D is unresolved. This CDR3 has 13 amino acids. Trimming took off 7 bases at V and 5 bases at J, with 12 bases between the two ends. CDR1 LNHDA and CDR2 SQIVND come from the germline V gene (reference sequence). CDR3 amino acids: CASNRVPHQPQHF. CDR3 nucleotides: TGTGCCAGTAACCGCGTCCCCCATCAGCCCCAGCATTTT. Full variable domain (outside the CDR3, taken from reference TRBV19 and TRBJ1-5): DGGITQSPKYLFRKEGQNVTLSCEQNLNHDAMYWYRQDPGQGLRLIYYSQIVNDFQKGDIAEGYSVSREKKESFPLTVTSAQKNPTAFYLCASNRVPHQPQHFGDGTRLSIL.

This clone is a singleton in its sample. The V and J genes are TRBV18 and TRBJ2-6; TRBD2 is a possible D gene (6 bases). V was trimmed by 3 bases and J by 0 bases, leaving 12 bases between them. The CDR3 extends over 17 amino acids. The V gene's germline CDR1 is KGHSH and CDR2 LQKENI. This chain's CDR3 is CASSPPEGNSGANVLTF. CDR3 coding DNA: TGTGCCAGCTCACCCCCGGAGGGGAACTCTGGGGCCAACGTCCTGACTTTC. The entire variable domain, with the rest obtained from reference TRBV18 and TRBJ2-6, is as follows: NAGVMQNPRHLVRRRGQEARLRCSPMKGHSHVYWYRQLPEEGLKFMVYLQKENIIDESGMPKERFSAEFPKEGPSILRIQQVVRGDSAAYFCASSPPEGNSGANVLTFGAGSRLTVL.

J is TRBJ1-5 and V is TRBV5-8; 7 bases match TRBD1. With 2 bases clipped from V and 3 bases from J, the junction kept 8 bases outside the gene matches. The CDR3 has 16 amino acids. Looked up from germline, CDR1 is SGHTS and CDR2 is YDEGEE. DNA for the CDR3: TGTGCCAGCAGCTTCGGACAGGTCCGGTTCAATCAGCCCCAGCATTTT. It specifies CASSFGQVRFNQPQHF.

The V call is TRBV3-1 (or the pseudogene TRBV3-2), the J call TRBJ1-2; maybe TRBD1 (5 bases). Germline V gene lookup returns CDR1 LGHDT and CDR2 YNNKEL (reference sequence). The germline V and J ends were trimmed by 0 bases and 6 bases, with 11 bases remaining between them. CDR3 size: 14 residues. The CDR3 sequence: CASSQDPGYDGYTF. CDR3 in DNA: TGTGCCAGCAGCCAAGACCCAGGGTATGATGGCTACACCTTC.

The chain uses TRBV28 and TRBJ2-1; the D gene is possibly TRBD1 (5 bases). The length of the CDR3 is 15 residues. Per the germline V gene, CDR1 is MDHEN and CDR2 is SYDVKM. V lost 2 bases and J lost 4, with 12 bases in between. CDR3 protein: CASSLARAFYNEQFF. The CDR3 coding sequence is TGTGCCAGCAGTTTAGCCAGGGCGTTTTACAATGAGCAGTTCTTC.

The CDR3 sequence: CASSFSGPGDTQYF. CDR3 nucleotides: TGTGCCAGCAGTTTTTCGGGTCCCGGAGATACGCAGTATTTT. The V gene is TRBV28, the J gene TRBJ2-3; D call uncertain. The V gene's germline CDR1 is MDHEN and CDR2 SYDVKM. Between the trimmed V and J ends, which lost 3 bases and 5 bases, there was a span of 12 bases. The CDR3 sequence is 14 residues long.

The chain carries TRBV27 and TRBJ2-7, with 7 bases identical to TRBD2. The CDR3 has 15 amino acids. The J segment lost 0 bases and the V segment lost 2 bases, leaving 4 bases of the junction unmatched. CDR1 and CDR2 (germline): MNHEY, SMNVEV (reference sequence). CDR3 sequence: CASSLLAVSSYEQYF. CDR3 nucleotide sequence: TGTGCCAGCAGTTTACTAGCGGTAAGCTCCTACGAGCAGTACTTC.